This T cell receptor (beta chain) was sequenced during a study of CD8+CD57+ T cells in acquired aplastic anemia. On the study more broadly: Around 11 million reads, on average, were obtained for CD4+ cells from healthy donors. Study observations and caveats: CD8+ Simpson's diversity in patients was not significantly different from that in controls. Twenty-nine CD8+ CDR3 sequences were shared between patients and controls.

There are many counts of this clonotype. Its antigen is as yet unknown. The CDR3 spans 16 residues. The germline V and J ends were trimmed by 4 bases and 1 base, with 17 bases remaining between them. CDR1 is SGHTS, CDR2 YDEGEE, per germline. TCR beta VDJ combinations and CDR3 sequences were profiled from genomic DNA. TCRdb fed the reads into MiXCR, producing one record per CDR3 protein. The table records roughly 420,000 distinct CDR3 sequences, under 80% of them present only once. This chain uses TRBV5-8 with TRBJ1-1; D is unresolved. The source of this sequence is a human donor in good health, serving as a control. Sequencing used sorted CD4+, CD8+, or CD8+CD57+ T cells (not recorded which) from PBMCs. This CDR3 is CASSTLTDVRNTEAFF. The CDR3, as DNA: TGTGCCAGCAGCACGCTTACGGACGTGAGGAACACTGAAGCTTTCTTT.